Sequencing of this TCR beta chain was carried out in a study of blood T cell repertoires in COVID-19. In the study overall: Both acute and convalescent COVID-19 samples were obtained from the United States, Italy and Spain.

Trimming removed 4 bases from V and 7 bases from J, with 17 bases in between. CDR3 length equals 15 residues. From germline, CDR1 is MGHRA and CDR2 YSYEKL. Assay used: immunoSEQ multiplex PCR; TCRdb lists only in-frame clones, some missing. Of about 24,000 clones in the sample, approximately 81% were seen once. This chain connects TRBV4-1 to TRBJ2-1; D is perhaps TRBD2 (5 bases). The sequence was collected from a man between 65 and 79 years old with acute or convalescent COVID-19. Sequenced sample: peripheral blood. The CDR3, as DNA: TGCGCCAGCAGCCGGGGAGCGGCCCTACAAAATGAGCAGTTCTTC. Its translation: CASSRGAALQNEQFF.